The 17 T cell receptor beta chains listed next were all sequenced from one sample in a study of monozygotic twins with inflammatory bowel disease. TCRdb derives one entry per CDR3 protein from the 5' RACE reads, leaving out DNA. The sample data list hundreds of thousands of distinct CDR3 sequences. Sequencing used blood. These receptors all come from a human donor with ulcerative colitis or Crohn's disease, or a healthy co-twin of an affected twin (not recorded which).

The CDR3 loop reads CASSSRLEGTGNTIYF. The chain recombines TRBV3-1 with TRBJ1-3. The CDR3 consists of 16 residues. Germline CDR1 LGHDT, CDR2 YNNKEL (reference sequence).

The rearrangement joins TRBV9 to TRBJ2-7. This CDR3 spans 15 amino acids. Germline V gene sequence: CDR1 SGDLS, CDR2 YYNGEE. CDR3 sequence reads: CASSVAGTATYEQYF.

The V call is TRBV15, the J call TRBJ2-1; TCRdb reports TRBD2, a call that lacks DNA to check it against. The germline gives CDR1 LNHNV, CDR2 YYDKDF (reference sequence). The CDR3 consists of 16 residues. This CDR3 reads CATSTWRLAGAVEQFF. Together with reference TRBV15 and TRBJ2-1, the CDR3 gives the full variable domain: DAMVIQNPRYQVTQFGKPVTLSCSQTLNHNVMYWYQQKSSQAPKLLFHYYDKDFNNEADTPDNFQSRRPNTSFCFLDIRSPGLGDTAMYLCATSTWRLAGAVEQFFGPGTRLTVL.

The V gene is TRBV11-2, the J gene TRBJ1-1. The CDR3 is made up of 12 amino acids. The V gene's germline CDR1 is SGHAT and CDR2 FQNNGV. The CDR3 is CASSSIDTEAFF.

The chain joins TRBV10-3 to TRBJ2-7; as DNA is missing, the TRBD1 call by TCRdb cannot be tested. The CDR3 extends over 12 amino acids. Germline V gives CDR1 ENHRY, CDR2 SYGVKD. The CDR3 region is CAIRGQSYEQYF.

This chain connects TRBV20-1 to TRBJ2-5; TCRdb picks TRBD1, but there is no DNA to check that call. Germline values: CDR1 DFQATT, CDR2 SNEGSKA (reference sequence). The CDR3 extends over 20 amino acids. CDR3 in amino acids: CSAMDRGDPRPSVPTETQYF.

The chain combines TRBV6-5 with TRBJ1-2. The CDR3 consists of 12 residues. Germline loops: CDR1 MNHEY, CDR2 SVGAGI. CDR3 sequence reads: CASSSIDYRYTF.

The chain employs TRBV7-2 and TRBJ2-5. The CDR3 totals 13 residues. CDR1 SGHTA and CDR2 FQGNSA come from the germline V gene. CDR3 sequence: CASRLAGQETQYF. Variable domain in full (rest from reference TRBV7-2 and TRBJ2-5): GAGVSQSPSNKVTEKGKDVELRCDPISGHTALYWYRQSLGQGLEFLIYFQGNSAPDKSGLPSDRFSAERTGGSVSTLTIQRTQQEDSAVYLCASRLAGQETQYFGPGTRLLVL.

The chain recombines TRBV10-3 with TRBJ2-7. Germline V lookup: CDR1 ENHRY, CDR2 SYGVKD. The CDR3 length is 13 residues. The CDR3 reads CAITQEHSYEQYF.

This sequence joins TRBV5-1 and TRBJ2-4; TCRdb's D call, TRBD2, is unchecked because there is no DNA. The V gene's germline CDR1 is SGHRS and CDR2 YFSETQ. This CDR3 has 16 residues. CDR3: CASSPAGSLAKNIQYF.

The chain couples TRBV7-6 to TRBJ2-5; with no DNA, the TCRdb D assignment of TRBD1 cannot be verified. The CDR3 length is 14 residues. In germline, CDR1 is SGHVS, CDR2 FNYEAQ. The CDR3 sequence is CASSLVGAGETQYF.

This chain uses TRBV5-1 with TRBJ1-4. There are 12 residues in the CDR3. CDR1 SGHRS and CDR2 YFSETQ come from the germline V gene. The CDR3 sequence: CASSDGLKKLFF.

The chain uses TRBV20-1 and TRBJ2-1. Germline V lookup: CDR1 DFQATT, CDR2 SNEGSKA (reference sequence). This CDR3 is built from 11 residues. The CDR3 sequence: CSARFYNEQFF.

The V call is TRBV12-3 or TRBV12-4, the J call TRBJ2-1; the TCRdb D gene call, TRBD1, has no DNA to confirm it. The length of the CDR3 is 13 residues. CDR3 amino acids: CASNTGGRWEQFF.

This chain uses TRBV4-1 with TRBJ2-1; TCRdb outputs TRBD1, but without DNA this stays unchecked. The CDR3 extends over 17 amino acids. The germline CDR1 and CDR2 sequences are MGHRA and YSYEKL. This CDR3 reads CASSHDGQGGSYNEQFF.

This chain joins TRBV29-1 and TRBJ1-2; without DNA, the TCRdb call of TRBD1 cannot be checked. CDR1 and CDR2 from the germline V gene are SQVTM and ANQGSEA. This CDR3 region has 13 residues. The CDR3 loop reads CSVLGTFVGGYTF.

The chain has TRBV4-3 and TRBJ1-6; the D call from TCRdb, TRBD1, cannot be confirmed without DNA. CDR1 is LGHNA, CDR2 YSLEER, per germline. The CDR3 has 18 residues. This CDR3 is CASSHPGGSSSYNSPLHF.